The 29 T cell receptor beta chains given below trace back to one sample, sequenced in a study of T-cell reconstitution after alpha-beta-depleted transplantation in children. Preparing the TCRbeta library involved the use of unique molecular identifiers. One entry per CDR3 protein, called by TCRdb with MiXCR from the PCR reads. The sample yields under 300,000 distinct CDR3 sequences, around 10% seen once. Sequencing used peripheral blood, obtained 180 days after TCRalphabeta/CD19-depleted stem cell transplant. Every receptor here comes from a male patient under 10 years old who had a stem cell transplant for chronic granulomatous disease, so the T cells may come from the graft donor.

Many counts were recorded for this clonotype. DNA for the CDR3: TGTGCCACCAGCACCACTCGCAATGAGCAGTTCTTC. The encoded protein is CATSTTRNEQFF. This chain links TRBV15 with TRBJ2-1; D is unclear. The CDR3 runs to 12 residues. Trimming took 4 bases from V and 6 from J, leaving 7 bases between them. The germline CDR1 and CDR2 sequences are LNHNV and YYDKDF (reference sequence). The variable domain in full, with the rest retrieved from reference TRBV15 and TRBJ2-1, is DAMVIQNPRYQVTQFGKPVTLSCSQTLNHNVMYWYQQKSSQAPKLLFHYYDKDFNNEADTPDNFQSRRPNTSFCFLDIRSPGLGDTAMYLCATSTTRNEQFFGPGTRLTVL.

This clonotype was detected many times. The rearrangement links TRBV20-1 to TRBJ2-7; D is unresolved. The CDR3 totals 12 residues. Trimming removed 2 bases from V and 1 base from J, with 6 bases in between. Germline V gene lookup returns CDR1 DFQATT and CDR2 SNEGSKA (reference sequence). CDR3 sequence (DNA): TGCAGTGCTAGACCAACTTCCTACGAGCAGTACTTC. Its translation is CSARPTSYEQYF.

This clonotype was observed many times. J is TRBJ2-7 and V is TRBV20-1, with D unresolved. Germline CDR1 is DFQATT and CDR2 is SNEGSKA (reference sequence). The CDR3 sequence is 15 residues long. V lost 3 bases, J lost 7 bases, and 22 bases lay in between. The CDR3 is CSASRGYRIFVEQYF. The CDR3 region has the DNA TGCAGTGCTAGTAGAGGCTACCGCATTTTTGTGGAGCAGTACTTC.

This clonotype has a handful of counts. This rearrangement joins TRBV4-2 to TRBJ2-1; 14 nucleotides match TRBD2. The germline gives CDR1 LGHNA, CDR2 YNFKEQ. There are 15 residues in the CDR3. The V and J ends lost 3 bases and 9 bases, in that order; junction bases with no gene match: 4. In nucleotides, the CDR3 is TGTGCCAGCAGCCAGGGACTAGCGGGAGCGCTTGAGCAGTTCTTC. Its translation is CASSQGLAGALEQFF.

The sample holds many counts of this clonotype. V is TRBV10-3 and J is TRBJ2-1; D not certain. The CDR3 has 14 residues. Trimming removed 2 bases at V and 7 bases at J, with 12 bases between. Per germline, CDR1 ENHRY and CDR2 SYGVKD. CDR3 bases: TGTGCCATCAGTGAGGCCCTACTGGGAAATGAGCAGTTCTTC. This sequence encodes CAISEALLGNEQFF.

The table lists this clonotype with many counts. This rearrangement joins TRBV25-1 to TRBJ2-2, with D perhaps matching TRBD1 or TRBD2 (5 bases each). The V gene's germline CDR1 is MGHDK and CDR2 SYGVNS. V was clipped by 3 bases and J by 2 bases, with 13 bases between them. The length of the CDR3 is 16 residues. The CDR3 loop reads CASSDSRGRNTGELFF. As DNA, the CDR3 is TGTGCCAGCAGTGATAGTCGGGGCCGAAACACCGGGGAGCTGTTTTTT.

This clonotype was seen many times. V gene TRBV27 combines with J gene TRBJ2-7; 13 nucleotides line up with TRBD2. This CDR3 contains 18 residues. With V trimmed by 5 bases and J by 4 bases, 14 bases remained unmatched. The germline V gene has CDR1 MNHEY and CDR2 SMNVEV (reference sequence). CDR3: CASSRLAGGPMRKYEQYF. For the CDR3, the DNA is TGTGCCAGCAGTCGACTAGCGGGAGGCCCCATGAGGAAATACGAGCAGTACTTC.

This clonotype has ten or more counts. The chain has TRBV28 and TRBJ2-3; D might be TRBD1 or TRBD2, each matching 6 bases. This CDR3 is 16 amino acids long. With 4 bases removed from V and 0 bases from J, the gap between germline ends came to 14 bases. Germline V lookup: CDR1 MDHEN, CDR2 SYDVKM. As DNA, the CDR3 is TGTGCCAGCAGTTCCCTCCGGGGGCGCAGCACAGATACGCAGTATTTT. Its protein product is CASSSLRGRSTDTQYF.

In its sample, this clonotype was seen many times. V and J are TRBV20-1 and TRBJ2-7; no definite D call. Between the trimmed V and J ends, which lost 0 bases and 4 bases, there was a span of 13 bases. The length of the CDR3 is 14 residues. Germline CDR1 reads DFQATT; CDR2 reads SNEGSKA (reference sequence). This chain's CDR3 is CSARDPYRDYEQYF. The CDR3 nucleotides are TGCAGTGCTAGAGACCCGTATCGAGATTACGAGCAGTACTTC.

The chain employs TRBV15 and TRBJ2-4; TRBD2 aligns across 7 bases. The CDR3 length is 21 residues. In germline, CDR1 is LNHNV, CDR2 YYDKDF (reference sequence). With V trimmed by 0 bases and J by 4 bases, 21 bases remained unmatched. CDR3: CATSRDRSIPGPGGRKNIQYF. The CDR3 DNA reads as TGTGCCACCAGCAGAGATCGAAGTATTCCAGGTCCCGGCGGGAGAAAAAACATTCAGTACTTC.

This clonotype was observed many times. The rearrangement uses TRBV2 and TRBJ2-5; D is unresolved. CDR3 length: 11 amino acids. The V gene lost 4 bases and the J gene lost 8 bases, with 8 bases spanning the gap. Per germline, CDR1 SNHLY and CDR2 FYNNEI. The CDR3 nucleotides are TGTGCCAGCAGTGGAACTCGTACCCAGTACTTC. It encodes CASSGTRTQYF.

The chain joins TRBV4-2 to TRBJ2-7; tentative D call: TRBD1 (5 bases). CDR3 size: 13 residues. The germline CDR1 and CDR2 sequences are LGHNA and YNFKEQ. Trimming shortened V by 4 bases and J by 6 bases, and 13 bases separated the two germline ends. CDR3 protein: CASSRQLLREQYF. The CDR3 bases are TGTGCCAGCAGCCGACAGCTCCTCCGCGAGCAGTACTTC.

There are many counts of this clonotype. This sequence joins TRBV10-3 and TRBJ2-1; maybe TRBD2 (7 bases). Germline CDR1 reads ENHRY; CDR2 reads SYGVKD. Trimming took 4 bases from V and 5 from J, leaving 18 bases between them. CDR3 length: 16 residues. CDR3 sequence reads: CAISVGGAGNNNEQFF. Written as DNA, the CDR3 is TGTGCCATCAGTGTAGGGGGAGCGGGGAATAACAATGAGCAGTTCTTC.

In its sample, this clonotype was seen many times. V and J are TRBV12-3 or TRBV12-4 and TRBJ2-5, with D perhaps TRBD2 (6 bases). This CDR3 has 13 residues. Between the trimmed V and J ends, which lost 7 bases and 1 base, there was a span of 10 bases. CDR3: CASTRDSQETQYF. Here the CDR3 DNA reads TGTGCCAGCACCAGGGACTCCCAAGAGACCCAGTACTTC.

The chain combines TRBV28 with TRBJ2-7, with D perhaps TRBD2 (5 bases). This CDR3 contains 15 residues. Trimming took off 5 bases at V and 3 bases at J, with 17 bases between the two ends. Germline V lookup: CDR1 MDHEN, CDR2 SYDVKM. CDR3 loop: CASSNGRGPGYEQYF. DNA of the CDR3: TGTGCCAGCAGTAATGGACGGGGTCCCGGCTACGAGCAGTACTTC. Complete variable domain (other parts from reference TRBV28 and TRBJ2-7): DVKVTQSSRYLVKRTGEKVFLECVQDMDHENMFWYRQDPGLGLRLIYFSYDVKMKEKGDIPEGYSVSREKKERFSLILESASTNQTSMYLCASSNGRGPGYEQYFGPGTRLTVT.

This clonotype was observed a handful of times. Here the CDR3 DNA reads TGCGCCAGCAGCCGGGACAGGGGGCAGGGAGAGCAGTTCTTC. It specifies CASSRDRGQGEQFF. This sequence joins TRBV5-1 and TRBJ2-1, with 12 bases aligning to TRBD1. V gave up 4 bases and J gave up 10 bases; unmatched junction bases: 6. This CDR3 region has 14 residues. The germline V gene has CDR1 SGHRS and CDR2 YFSETQ. The full variable domain, rest sourced from reference TRBV5-1 and TRBJ2-1, is KAGVTQTPRYLIKTRGQQVTLSCSPISGHRSVSWYQQTPGQGLQFLFEYFSETQRNKGNFPGRFSGRQFSNSRSEMNVSTLELGDSALYLCASSRDRGQGEQFFGPGTRLTVL.

This clonotype appeared many times. The CDR3 here is CASRSGTSVYNEQFF. The DNA of the CDR3 is TGTGCCAGCAGGTCCGGGACTAGCGTGTACAATGAGCAGTTCTTC. The chain uses TRBV6-5 and TRBJ2-1; the match to TRBD2 covers 10 bases. The CDR3 spans 15 residues. With 6 bases clipped from V and 4 bases from J, the junction kept 6 bases outside the gene matches. Per germline, CDR1 MNHEY and CDR2 SVGAGI.

The sample holds many counts of this clonotype. V is TRBV15 and J is TRBJ2-7; D remains ambiguous. V shed 3 bases and J shed 1 base, with 7 bases lying between them. Germline values: CDR1 LNHNV, CDR2 YYDKDF (reference sequence). The CDR3 contains 13 residues. The CDR3 loop reads CATSSSSSYEQYF. The CDR3 DNA is TGTGCCACCAGCAGCTCCTCATCCTACGAGCAGTACTTC.

This clonotype has ten or more counts. The CDR3 sequence is CASSPGDRTYGYTF. CDR3 in DNA: TGCGCCAGCAGCCCGGGGGACCGAACGTATGGCTACACCTTC. The rearrangement links TRBV5-1 to TRBJ1-2; weak D call: TRBD1 (5 bases). Trimming cost V 4 bases and J 5 bases, with 15 bases left between them. The CDR3 length is 14 residues. CDR1 is SGHRS and CDR2 is YFSETQ in the germline V gene.

Many counts were recorded for this clonotype. The chain links TRBV6-5 to TRBJ2-7; TRBD1 matches at 8 bases. CDR1 is MNHEY, CDR2 SVGAGI, per germline. This CDR3 is built from 16 residues. J was trimmed by 0 bases and V by 2 bases; bases with no gene match: 6. The CDR3 sequence: CASSYGPGQDSYEQYF. The CDR3 nucleotides are TGTGCCAGCAGTTACGGTCCGGGACAGGACTCCTACGAGCAGTACTTC.

There are many counts of this clonotype. The rearrangement links TRBV4-3 to TRBJ2-3; 7 bases match TRBD2. The CDR3 length is 19 residues. After removal of 1 base from V and 0 bases from J, the junction contained 13 bases not matched to a gene. CDR1 and CDR2 from the germline V gene are LGHNA and YSLEER. This CDR3 is CASSQGLFGERESTDTQYF. The CDR3 DNA reads as TGCGCCAGCAGCCAAGGACTCTTCGGGGAGCGGGAAAGCACAGATACGCAGTATTTT.

Comment on this clonotype: This may be a read error: a much more frequent sequence differs by one nucleotide. V gene TRBV20-1 combines with J gene TRBJ2-1; D is perhaps TRBD2 (5 bases). The germline CDR1 and CDR2 sequences are DFQATT and SNEGSKA (reference sequence). There are 17 residues in the CDR3. In DNA form, the CDR3 reads TGCTGTGCTAGAGGAGACTATCCTCTTATCCGGCACAATGAGCAGTTCTTC. It codes for CCARGDYPLIRHNEQFF.

This clonotype appeared many times. This CDR3 is CASSGGQGGSGNTIYF. The CDR3 DNA reads as TGTGCCAGCAGCGGGGGACAGGGAGGATCGGGAAACACCATATATTTT. This rearrangement joins TRBV7-9 to TRBJ1-3; 9 bases fit TRBD1. CDR1 is SEHNR, CDR2 FQNEAQ, per germline (reference sequence). After removal of 5 bases from V and 4 bases from J, the junction contained 9 bases not matched to a gene. CDR3 length: 16 amino acids.

There are many counts of this clonotype. CDR3 amino acids: CSASSGPTGAKFSNYGYTF. CDR3 in DNA: TGCAGTGCTAGTTCGGGTCCTACAGGTGCCAAGTTCTCAAACTATGGCTACACCTTC. V usage is TRBV20-1 and J usage is TRBJ1-2, with a possible D match to TRBD1 (5 bases). V was pared by 3 bases and J by 2 bases, with 28 bases between. Germline-derived CDR1 and CDR2 are DFQATT and SNEGSKA (reference sequence). The CDR3 has 19 amino acids.

This clonotype was found many times. The chain couples TRBV20-1 to TRBJ2-1; D is ambiguous. The CDR3 contains 13 residues. With 3 bases removed from V and 4 bases from J, the gap between germline ends came to 10 bases. The germline gives CDR1 DFQATT, CDR2 SNEGSKA (reference sequence). The CDR3 coding sequence is TGCAGTGCTAGTTCAGCGTTTTACAATGAGCAGTTCTTC. Translation: CSASSAFYNEQFF.

This clonotype was recorded at least ten times. This chain links TRBV27 with TRBJ2-7; tentatively, D is TRBD2 (5 bases). CDR1 MNHEY and CDR2 SMNVEV come from the germline V gene (reference sequence). Trimming left V 3 bases short and J 1 base short, with 10 bases between. The length of the CDR3 is 14 residues. CDR3 nucleotides: TGTGCCAGCAGTTTTGACTACAAATCCTACGAGCAGTACTTC. Amino acids: CASSFDYKSYEQYF.

This clonotype was detected many times. The genes are TRBV5-5 and TRBJ2-3; 7 bases line up with TRBD2. The CDR3 totals 16 residues. V was pared by 2 bases and J by 3 bases, with 9 bases of the junction left unmatched. Germline CDR1 is SGHKS and CDR2 is YYEKEE (reference sequence). The CDR3 region has the DNA TGTGCCAGCAGCTTAAGGGGACGGCGGGGGACAGATACGCAGTATTTT. As protein: CASSLRGRRGTDTQYF. Together with reference TRBV5-5 and TRBJ2-3, the CDR3 gives the full variable domain: DAGVTQSPTHLIKTRGQQVTLRCSPISGHKSVSWYQQVLGQGPQFIFQYYEKEERGRGNFPDRFSARQFPNYSSELNVNALLLGDSALYLCASSLRGRRGTDTQYFGPGTRLTVL.

Concerning this clonotype: A read error may be the cause here, since a much bigger clone is one base away. This sequence joins TRBV7-2 and TRBJ2-7; 9 nucleotides line up with TRBD1. The CDR3 is 15 residues long. The junction had 6 bases not matched to a gene; V was cut back by 4 bases and J by 2 bases. Germline-derived CDR1 and CDR2 are SGHTA and FQGNSA. The CDR3 reads CASSSRDRVAYEQYF. CDR3 sequence (DNA): TGTGCCAGCAGCTCCCGGGACAGGGTTGCCTACGAGCAGTACTTC.

This clonotype was recorded at least ten times. The CDR3 is CASSFGDRGYNEQFF. The CDR3 DNA follows: TGTGCCAGCAGCTTCGGGGACAGGGGCTACAATGAGCAGTTCTTC. V gene TRBV5-6 combines with J gene TRBJ2-1, with 10 bases matching TRBD1. The CDR3 contains 15 residues. The germline CDR1 and CDR2 sequences are SGHDT and YYEEEE. J gave up 3 bases and V 2 bases, and 2 bases lay outside the gene matches.